The 25 T cell receptor beta chains below come from one sample, sequenced in a study of T-cell memory formation after mild COVID-19 (dated by TCRdb to 2020 to 2023). The library relied on 5' RACE. Sequencing took place on an Illumina NovaSeq 6000. Clones were called with MiXCR by TCRdb after fastp trimmed the public reads at Q25, and only in-frame beta chains were retained. Identical CDR3 protein sequences are pooled into one entry, listed with their most common genes and DNA. The sample records around 420,000 distinct CDR3 sequences, 24% of which are singletons. Of the sample, roughly 9.7% is held by the ten largest clones. The sequenced sample was PBMCs or a T cell subset sorted from them (not recorded which). These receptors were taken from an adult woman who had mild COVID-19 (a few samples of this study predate the infection). The sample titles of this study are shuffled in the database, so cell type and time point are left out; the donor was told from shared clones.

This clonotype appeared a few times. This chain joins TRBV15 and TRBJ1-6; 10 nucleotides agree with TRBD1. The CDR3 sequence is 15 residues long. CDR1 is LNHNV, CDR2 YYDKDF, per germline (reference sequence). V gave up 0 bases and J gave up 11 bases; unmatched junction bases: 4. This CDR3 reads CATSRDFGTGAPLHF. CDR3 nucleotides: TGTGCCACCAGCAGAGACTTCGGGACAGGGGCACCCCTCCACTTT.

In this sample, this clonotype turned up a few times. This chain uses TRBV12-3 or TRBV12-4 with TRBJ2-4, with 10 positions matching TRBD1. Trimming cost V 5 bases and J 0 bases; bases outside gene matches: 10. The CDR3 is made up of 18 amino acids. The CDR3 loop reads CASSMTGGAEGAKNIQYF. CDR3 bases: TGTGCCAGCAGTATGACAGGGGGCGCTGAGGGAGCCAAAAACATTCAGTACTTC.

This clonotype was observed a few times. The chain carries TRBV19 and TRBJ2-7; TRBD1 matches 10 bases. Losses at the gene ends were 3 bases for V and 4 bases for J; bases not matched to a gene: 6. Germline V CDR1 and CDR2: LNHDA, SQIVND (reference sequence). The CDR3 length is 15 residues. The CDR3 region has the DNA TGTGCCAGTAGTATCGCCGGGACAGGGGCGTACGAGCAGTACTTC. This encodes CASSIAGTGAYEQYF.

Worth noting for this clonotype: The junction departs from germline at one end; a sequencing error may be responsible. The chain has TRBV4-3 and TRBJ1-4; D call uncertain. The germline CDR1 and CDR2 sequences are LGHNA and YSLEER. The CDR3 extends over 13 amino acids. In DNA, the CDR3 is TGCGCCAGCAGACAAGATGGGATAAGCAAACTGTTTTTT. Encoded protein: CASRQDGISKLFF.

This clonotype was recorded a few times. The chain is built from TRBV10-3 and TRBJ2-5; D uncertain. Germline CDR1 ENHRY, CDR2 SYGVKD. CDR3 length: 11 amino acids. The V end lost 6 bases, the J end lost 4 bases, and 6 bases lay between the germline ends. CDR3 region: CAISEGETQYF. DNA for the CDR3: TGTGCCATCAGCGAAGGAGAGACCCAGTACTTC.

The V and J genes are TRBV2 and TRBJ2-2; D gene uncertain. The CDR3 is 15 residues long. V shed 0 bases and J shed 5 bases, with 10 bases lying between them. Germline-derived CDR1 and CDR2 are SNHLY and FYNNEI. As DNA, the CDR3 is TGTGCCAGCAGTGAAGCTTCTAGTTGGACCGGGGAGCTGTTTTTT. The encoded protein is CASSEASSWTGELFF.

The J gene is TRBJ2-7, the V gene TRBV6-5; TRBD2 might be the D (6 bases). The length of the CDR3 is 15 residues. Trimming stripped 6 bases from V and 1 base from J, with 16 bases between. Germline CDR1 and CDR2: MNHEY and SVGAGI. CDR3 in DNA: TGTGCCAGCAGCCCTATAGGAGGGGTGTCCTACGAGCAGTACTTC. It specifies CASSPIGGVSYEQYF.

This clonotype was counted a few times. The rearrangement joins TRBV12-3 or TRBV12-4 to TRBJ2-5, with 13 bases fitting TRBD2. This CDR3 contains 15 residues. The V and J ends lost 4 bases and 5 bases, in that order; junction bases with no gene match: 4. The DNA for the CDR3 is TGTGCCAGCAGTTCAACTAGCGGGGGGGTTGAGACCCAGTACTTC. Translating gives CASSSTSGGVETQYF.

In its sample, this clonotype was seen a few times. The rearrangement joins TRBV12-3 or TRBV12-4 to TRBJ2-1; 11 bases fit TRBD2. This CDR3 contains 14 residues. J was trimmed by 6 bases and V by 7 bases; bases with no gene match: 5. DNA of the CDR3: TGTGCCAGCACCCCCCTAGCGGGAGGCAATGAGCAGTTCTTC. Amino acid sequence: CASTPLAGGNEQFF.

Ten or more counts support this clonotype. CDR3 region: CATSDLQGSYNEQFF. The CDR3 DNA follows: TGTGCCACCAGTGATCTACAGGGCTCCTACAATGAGCAGTTCTTC. The rearrangement joins TRBV24-1 to TRBJ2-1, with D perhaps matching TRBD1 (6 bases). Trimming cost V 3 bases and J 0 bases, with 8 bases left between them. Germline loops: CDR1 KGHDR, CDR2 SFDVKD. The CDR3 runs to 15 residues.

The chain is built from TRBV2 and TRBJ2-3; weak D call: TRBD2 (5 bases). From germline, CDR1 is SNHLY and CDR2 FYNNEI. This CDR3 has 14 residues. The V end was cut by 10 bases, the J end by 2 bases, with 16 bases between. CDR3 residues: CATQVADFTDTQYF. As DNA, the CDR3 is TGTGCCACCCAGGTTGCGGACTTCACAGATACGCAGTATTTT.

CDR3 sequence reads: CASSLGSNLEAFF. CDR3 in DNA: TGTGCCAGCAGCTTAGGTTCCAACCTTGAAGCTTTCTTT. The chain couples TRBV7-9 to TRBJ1-1; D is undetermined. Trimming stripped 1 base from V and 7 bases from J, with 10 bases between. The germline V gene has CDR1 SEHNR and CDR2 FQNEAQ (reference sequence). The length of the CDR3 is 13 residues. Using reference TRBV7-9 and TRBJ1-1 for the parts outside the CDR3, the full variable domain is DTGVSQNPRHKITKRGQNVTFRCDPISEHNRLYWYRQTLGQGPEFLTYFQNEAQLEKSRLLSDRFSAERPKGSFSTLEIQRTEQGDSAMYLCASSLGSNLEAFFGQGTRLTVV.

The V gene is TRBV6-5, the J gene TRBJ1-2, with 7 bases aligning to TRBD1. CDR1 is MNHEY and CDR2 is SVGAGI in the germline V gene. The CDR3 length is 14 residues. The J segment lost 4 bases and the V segment lost 6 bases, leaving 8 bases of the junction unmatched. The CDR3 region is CASRRQGSVYGYTF. The CDR3, as DNA: TGTGCCAGCAGGAGACAGGGTTCGGTCTATGGCTACACCTTC.

The rearrangement joins TRBV5-1 to TRBJ2-1, with TRBD2 identical over 9 bases. Germline lookup yields CDR1 SGHRS and CDR2 YFSETQ. J was trimmed by 6 bases and V by 4 bases; bases with no gene match: 2. The length of the CDR3 is 13 residues. CDR3 in amino acids: CASSHSGGNEQFF. CDR3 coding DNA: TGCGCCAGCAGCCATAGCGGGGGCAATGAGCAGTTCTTC.

The CDR3 nucleotides are TGTGCCAGCAGTTACGCCCCCGGGACAGGGTACTATGGCTACACCTTC. It codes for CASSYAPGTGYYGYTF. This rearrangement joins TRBV6-5 to TRBJ1-2, with TRBD1 matching over 9 bases. Germline V CDR1 and CDR2: MNHEY, SVGAGI. The CDR3 sequence is 16 residues long. V dropped 2 bases and J dropped 3; count of bases not matched to a gene: 7.

The chain recombines TRBV29-1 with TRBJ1-2; D gene uncertain. This CDR3 spans 12 amino acids. V shed 7 bases and J shed 6 bases, with 15 bases lying between them. The germline V gene has CDR1 SQVTM and CDR2 ANQGSEA. The CDR3 bases are TGCAGCGCCCGGGCCGCCATTAATGGCTACACCTTC. Its protein product is CSARAAINGYTF.

At least ten counts were recorded for this clonotype. This rearrangement joins TRBV6-2 or TRBV6-3 to TRBJ2-7; no definite D call. CDR1 is MNHEY and CDR2 is SVGEGT in the germline V gene. CDR3 length: 14 residues. The V end was cut by 6 bases, the J end by 0 bases, with 12 bases between. CDR3 bases: TGTGCCAGCAGCCGCGACCTCAGCTCCTACGAGCAGTACTTC. This codes for CASSRDLSSYEQYF.

CDR3 in DNA: TGCGCCAGCAGCCATATCTCGGCAGACAGCTCTGGGGCCAACGTCCTGACTTTC. It specifies CASSHISADSSGANVLTF. J is TRBJ2-6 and V is TRBV5-1; a weak D match, TRBD1 (5 bases). Trimming took 4 bases from V and 0 from J, leaving 17 bases between them. The CDR3 covers 18 residues. CDR1 and CDR2 (germline): SGHRS, YFSETQ.

Ten or more counts support this clonotype. CDR3 amino acids: CASSFLGAPNEKLFF. The CDR3 bases are TGTGCCAGCAGCTTCTTGGGGGCTCCTAATGAAAAACTGTTTTTT. This chain links TRBV7-6 with TRBJ1-4, with D possibly TRBD1 on 6 matching bases. Germline lookup yields CDR1 SGHVS and CDR2 FNYEAQ. V was shortened by 3 bases and J by 3 bases, with 11 bases between the two germline ends. The CDR3 is 15 amino acids.

This sequence joins TRBV7-2 and TRBJ1-5, with a weak D call TRBD1 (6 bases). The CDR3 consists of 14 residues. With 1 base removed from V and 4 bases from J, the gap between germline ends came to 8 bases. CDR1 SGHTA and CDR2 FQGNSA come from the germline V gene. This CDR3 is CASSLVGQNQPQHF. CDR3 nucleotide sequence: TGTGCCAGCAGCTTAGTTGGACAGAATCAGCCCCAGCATTTT.

The chain links TRBV6-2 or TRBV6-3 to TRBJ1-1; 8 bases fit TRBD1. The CDR3 covers 15 residues. V lost 1 base and J lost 4; bases outside the gene matches: 5. Germline CDR1 MNHEY, CDR2 SVGEGT. DNA for the CDR3: TGTGCCAGCAGTTACTACGACAGGGGAGGCACTGAAGCTTTCTTT. Encoded protein: CASSYYDRGGTEAFF.

V is TRBV7-8 and J is TRBJ1-5; D not resolved. Trimming removed 3 bases at V and 0 bases at J, with 18 bases between. The CDR3 is made up of 18 amino acids. CDR1 SGHVS and CDR2 FQNEAQ come from the germline V gene. This CDR3 is CASSLSTSGFNSNQPQHF. In DNA form, the CDR3 reads TGTGCCAGCAGCTTGTCCACCTCGGGGTTCAATAGCAATCAGCCCCAGCATTTT.

For this clonotype: A read error may produce the germline difference seen at one junction end. V and J are TRBV7-7 and TRBJ2-2; TRBD2 aligns across 11 bases. CDR1 and CDR2 from the germline V gene are SSHAT and FNYEAQ (reference sequence). The CDR3 has 17 amino acids. CDR3 sequence reads: CASSLEIGTSGTGELFF. The DNA of the CDR3 is TGTGCTAGCAGCTTAGAGATTGGGACTAGCGGAACCGGGGAGCTGTTTTTT.

This clonotype came up a few times. V is TRBV2 and J is TRBJ2-2; the D gene is possibly TRBD2 (5 bases). The CDR3 has 14 amino acids. CDR1 is SNHLY and CDR2 is FYNNEI in the germline V gene. V lost 10 bases and J 2 bases, leaving 14 bases between the germline ends. The CDR3 loop is CATPSGINTGELFF. The CDR3 nucleotides are TGTGCCACCCCCTCGGGGATCAACACCGGGGAGCTGTTTTTT.

This clonotype was counted a few times. This chain links TRBV7-9 with TRBJ2-1; 10 bases align to TRBD2. CDR3 length: 17 residues. J gave up 1 base and V 1 base, and 4 bases lay outside the gene matches. Germline CDR1 and CDR2: SEHNR and FQNEAQ (reference sequence). The CDR3 here is CASSLGAAGGSYNEQFF. The CDR3 DNA sequence: TGTGCCAGCAGCTTAGGAGCAGCGGGGGGGTCCTACAATGAGCAGTTCTTC.